The entry below gives a single T cell receptor (beta chain) sequence along with its context. Its antigen remains unidentified. No quality values exist for individual bases; no much larger clone is one base distant. Collaborating institutions collected whole blood in K2EDTA tubes following their own protocols. Collaborator samples were shipped for TCRbeta analysis as frozen whole blood, isolated PBMCs, or DNA extracted from either sample type. The data are from a study of blood T cell repertoires in COVID-19 (dated by TCRdb to about 2020). In the study overall: Collaborator samples came from the United States, Italy and Spain and covered acute and convalescent phases of COVID-19. Where available, HLA class I and class II types were obtained from metadata supplied by the sample provider rather than from assay-based typing. Samples came from the ongoing ImmuneRACE study (first 160 participants) plus 1,254 subjects from 6 global collaborators. Subjects who had been exposed to COVID-19, were actively infected with it, or had recovered from it provided the deeply sampled blood TCRbeta repertoires that made up the dataset. The sample metadata nearly always contained a de-identified subject ID, COVID-19 status, age in years and sex. The repertoires were made available in a free public database intended to serve as a resource for research on the immune response to SARS-CoV-2. The prospective study material was composed of cDNA or gDNA derived from T cells, B-cell-depleted T cells, or PBMCs.

The germline V gene provides CDR1 SGHRS and CDR2 YFSETQ. The germline V and J ends show losses of 4 bases and 10 bases respectively, and no gene match explains 11 bases of the junction. From the cysteine through the phenylalanine, the CDR3 covers 15 amino acids. Only CDR3 DNA remains: 45 bases, in frame from the first base. On the study overall, not on this receptor specifically: The amount of clinical and demographic metadata varied by source and participant and was provided uncurated.

The immunoSEQ Assay, a bias-controlled multiplex PCR, was used to amplify TCRbeta CDR3 regions from genomic DNA. The paper's data handling went like this. The number of nucleated cells in each sample was estimated by amplification of reference gene primers within the assay. Sequence reads were collapsed and filtered to measure the absolute abundance of every unique TCRbeta CDR3 rearrangement. For each sample, productive Simpson clonality was calculated by taking the square root of Simpson's diversity index across productive rearrangements. This is the immuneACCESS table as TCRdb keeps it, with only in-frame sequences that have V and J called. A part of the clones is gone; compared with another copy, unresolved V genes explain less than half, and the rest is unexplained. V, J and clone size reflect that table, while D and trimming were determined from the DNA. Across this sample there are roughly 230,000 clones, with roughly 84% seen only once. The top ten hold around 0.96% of the sample.

Sequencing was carried out using peripheral blood. The chain is encoded by TRBV5-1 joined to TRBJ1-1; a stretch of 12 junction bases matches TRBD1. This receptor was obtained from a man aged 40-49 years with acute or convalescent COVID-19. The CDR3 loop reads CASSPGPGTGGPAFF. The sequenced DNA: TGCGCCAGCAGCCCGGGCCCTGGGACAGGGGGCCCAGCTTTCTTT. Full variable domain (CDR3 extended with the reference TRBV5-1 and TRBJ1-1 proteins): KAGVTQTPRYLIKTRGQQVTLSCSPISGHRSVSWYQQTPGQGLQFLFEYFSETQRNKGNFPGRFSGRQFSNSRSEMNVSTLELGDSALYLCASSPGPGTGGPAFFGQGTRLTVV.